The next 12 T cell receptor beta chains were all read from a single sample in a study of blood T cell repertoires in COVID-19. The protocol was immunoSEQ multiplex PCR, while the TCRdb copy is restricted to in-frame clones and leaves out a portion. Here the sample spans 250,000 to 350,000 clones, 85% to 90% being singletons. Sequenced input: peripheral blood. These receptors were obtained from a man under 40 with acute or convalescent COVID-19.

The rearrangement uses TRBV5-1 and TRBJ1-4; maybe TRBD1 (6 bases). The germline V gene encodes CDR1 SGHRS and CDR2 YFSETQ. CDR3 length: 14 residues. V shed 4 bases and J shed 4 bases, with 11 bases lying between them. For the CDR3, the DNA is TGCGCCAGCAGCCCAGGGGTCAATAATGAAAAACTGTTTTTT. It codes for CASSPGVNNEKLFF. Complete variable domain (other parts from reference TRBV5-1 and TRBJ1-4): KAGVTQTPRYLIKTRGQQVTLSCSPISGHRSVSWYQQTPGQGLQFLFEYFSETQRNKGNFPGRFSGRQFSNSRSEMNVSTLELGDSALYLCASSPGVNNEKLFFGSGTQLSVL.

This clone was recorded a few times. This chain links TRBV18 with TRBJ1-1, with a weak D call TRBD1 (5 bases). The V gene lost 6 bases and the J gene lost 7 bases, with 24 bases spanning the gap. The CDR3 extends over 16 amino acids. Germline V gene data show CDR1 as KGHSH and CDR2 as LQKENI. The CDR3 loop is CASSPAGSRGRVEAFF. The CDR3 coding sequence is TGTGCCAGCTCCCCGGCAGGGTCGCGGGGGAGGGTTGAAGCTTTCTTT.

The chain recombines TRBV5-1 with TRBJ2-5; D is uncertain. The CDR3 spans 12 residues. Trimming shortened V by 2 bases and J by 5 bases, and 7 bases separated the two germline ends. CDR1 SGHRS and CDR2 YFSETQ come from the germline V gene. The CDR3 here is CASSLTVETQYF. The CDR3 DNA sequence: TGCGCCAGCAGCTTAACGGTGGAGACCCAGTACTTC.

The V and J genes are TRBV11-2 and TRBJ2-7, with D tentatively TRBD1 (6 bases). The CDR3 consists of 12 residues. V dropped 6 bases and J dropped 4 bases, with 10 bases sitting between them. Germline CDR1 is SGHAT and CDR2 is FQNNGV. The CDR3 reads CASSSQGYEQYF. The CDR3 DNA reads as TGTGCCAGCAGTTCACAGGGATACGAGCAGTACTTC.

The chain combines TRBV30 with TRBJ2-3; 7 nucleotides align to TRBD2. Germline V gene lookup returns CDR1 GTSNPN and CDR2 SVGIG (reference sequence). This CDR3 is 13 amino acids long. With V trimmed by 5 bases and J by 8 bases, 10 bases remained unmatched. The CDR3 DNA reads as TGTGCCTGGGCAGGTTTGGGAGGGAGTACGCAGTATTTT. Amino acid sequence: CAWAGLGGSTQYF.

The V gene is TRBV20-1, the J gene TRBJ2-3; D possibly corresponds to TRBD2 (6 bases). Germline lookup yields CDR1 DFQATT and CDR2 SNEGSKA (reference sequence). Trimming cost V 3 bases and J 1 base, with 14 bases left between them. The CDR3 loop spans 15 amino acids. The CDR3 coding sequence is TGCAGTGCTAGTTACGGACTACCGGGCACAGATACGCAGTATTTT. The encoded protein is CSASYGLPGTDTQYF.

The gene calls are TRBV28 and TRBJ1-5; TRBD1 matches at 8 bases. V was pared by 6 bases and J by 6 bases, with 7 bases of the junction left unmatched. CDR1 and CDR2 from the germline V gene are MDHEN and SYDVKM. The CDR3 loop spans 14 amino acids. DNA for the CDR3: TGTGCCAGCAGCCCCGGACAGGGCCGTCAGCCCCAGCATTTT. It is translated as CASSPGQGRQPQHF.

The gene calls are TRBV2 and TRBJ2-1; 9 bases map to TRBD1. This CDR3 has 19 residues. The V segment lost 6 bases and the J segment 7 bases; nucleotides outside the gene matches: 22. Germline V gene lookup returns CDR1 SNHLY and CDR2 FYNNEI. The CDR3 DNA sequence: TGTGCCAGCAGGACTTGGACAGGGGAAGAATGGGTGTCCCCAAATGAGCAGTTCTTC. Its protein is CASRTWTGEEWVSPNEQFF.

V usage is TRBV19 and J usage is TRBJ1-2, with 8 bases aligning to TRBD1. This CDR3 is built from 14 residues. Losses at the gene ends were 5 bases for V and 7 bases for J; bases not matched to a gene: 9. Looked up from germline, CDR1 is LNHDA and CDR2 is SQIVND (reference sequence). The CDR3 loop is CASSQSRGPVGYTF. In DNA form, the CDR3 reads TGTGCCAGTAGTCAAAGCAGGGGGCCGGTTGGCTACACCTTC.

The chain is built from TRBV27 and TRBJ2-1, with 11 bases fitting TRBD2. Unmatched junction bases numbered 6, after V lost 5 bases and J lost 6 bases. Germline values: CDR1 MNHEY, CDR2 SMNVEV (reference sequence). This CDR3 is built from 15 residues. The CDR3 sequence is CASSVLAGGVNEQFF. In nucleotides, the CDR3 is TGTGCCAGCAGTGTGCTAGCGGGAGGTGTCAATGAGCAGTTCTTC.

The sample holds one count of this clone. CDR3 amino acids: CASSPSRGGAETQYF. The CDR3 DNA is TGCGCCAGCAGCCCTTCCCGGGGGGGCGCGGAGACCCAGTACTTC. V usage is TRBV5-1 and J usage is TRBJ2-5; 8 nucleotides match TRBD2. CDR1 and CDR2 (germline): SGHRS, YFSETQ. This CDR3 is 15 amino acids long. V lost 4 bases to trimming and J lost 5 bases; unmatched junction nucleotides: 10. The whole variable domain, remainder taken from reference TRBV5-1 and TRBJ2-5, is KAGVTQTPRYLIKTRGQQVTLSCSPISGHRSVSWYQQTPGQGLQFLFEYFSETQRNKGNFPGRFSGRQFSNSRSEMNVSTLELGDSALYLCASSPSRGGAETQYFGPGTRLLVL.

The chain has TRBV5-1 and TRBJ2-2; D is possibly TRBD2 (6 bases). Trimming pared 1 base from V and 2 bases from J, leaving 12 bases between. Germline CDR1 is SGHRS and CDR2 is YFSETQ. This CDR3 has 16 amino acids. CDR3 DNA: TGCGCCAGCAGCTTGACCCGGCGGGGAAACACCGGGGAGCTGTTTTTT. It codes for CASSLTRRGNTGELFF.